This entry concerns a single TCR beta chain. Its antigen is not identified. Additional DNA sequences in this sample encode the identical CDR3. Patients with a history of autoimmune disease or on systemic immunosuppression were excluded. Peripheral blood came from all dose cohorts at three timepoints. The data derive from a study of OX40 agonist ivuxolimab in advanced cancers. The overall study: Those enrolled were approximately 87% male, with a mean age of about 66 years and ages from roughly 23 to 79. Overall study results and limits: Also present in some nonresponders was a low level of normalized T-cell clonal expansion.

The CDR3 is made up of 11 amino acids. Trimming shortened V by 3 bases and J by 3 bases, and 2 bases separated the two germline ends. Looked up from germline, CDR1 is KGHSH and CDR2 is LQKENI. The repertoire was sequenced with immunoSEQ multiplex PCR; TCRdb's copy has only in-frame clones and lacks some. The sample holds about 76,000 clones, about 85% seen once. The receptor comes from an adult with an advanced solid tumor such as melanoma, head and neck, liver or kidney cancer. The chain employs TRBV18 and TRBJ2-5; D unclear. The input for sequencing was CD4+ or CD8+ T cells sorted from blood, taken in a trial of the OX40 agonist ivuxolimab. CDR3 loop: CASSPEETQYF. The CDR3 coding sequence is TGTGCCAGCTCACCGGAAGAGACCCAGTACTTC.